The present entry profiles one T cell receptor (beta chain) with its context. Its specificity is unknown. TCRdb independently ran MiXCR on the reads; one entry per CDR3 protein. The sample yields some 920,000 distinct CDR3 sequences, less than 35% seen once. This entry belongs to a study of T cell repertoires in cytomegalovirus infection. Study at large: Epitope selection comprised recently identified HLA-C-restricted CMV epitopes and well-studied HLA-B-restricted CMV epitopes.

The CDR3 totals 15 residues. Germline loops: CDR1 MNHNS, CDR2 SASEGT. V lost 6 bases, J lost 9 bases, and 12 bases stayed unmatched. This specimen was cultured CD8+ T cells from PBMCs, taken from culture after CMV antigen stimulation. The chain combines TRBV6-1 with TRBJ2-1, with 9 bases that match TRBD1. The TCR sequence derives from a human donor in good health (CMV status not recorded). Some clones in this sample may be carry-over from other donors' samples. CDR3 region: CASRGGDRAISEQFF. The CDR3 coding sequence is TGTGCCAGCAGGGGAGGGGACAGGGCTATCAGTGAGCAGTTCTTC.